These T cell receptor beta chains were read from a single sample in a study of blood T cell repertoires in COVID-19. Sequencing used immunoSEQ multiplex PCR; TCRdb keeps in-frame clones, though not all of them. The sample records about 380,000 clones, around 85% being singletons. The source material was peripheral blood. Receptors were obtained from a woman aged 18-35 years with acute or convalescent COVID-19. The CDR3 runs from the conserved cysteine through the conserved F or W. The order of the fields is V gene, J gene, D gene, clone size, CDR3 DNA, CDR3 protein. The D gene is left open where the match is weak. Only part of the rows carry a size: once, few, many, or a class if the clone is expanded.

TRBV7-6	TRBJ2-1	TRBD1	.	TGTGCCAGCAGCTTCGGGGACAGCTACAATGAGCAGTTCTTC	CASSFGDSYNEQFF
TRBV2	TRBJ1-2	.	.	TGTGCCAGCAGACAACTGAGGACAGACCCTAACTATGGCTACACCTTC	CASRQLRTDPNYGYTF
TRBV6-1	TRBJ2-5	TRBD2	.	TGTGCCAGCAGTGCCTGGAGCGGGGGGGCGTCAGAGACCCAGTACTTC	CASSAWSGGASETQYF
TRBV7-8	TRBJ1-1	.	few	TGTGCCAGCAGCTTAGAAGCCGGAGGGAACACTGAAGCTTTCTTT	CASSLEAGGNTEAFF
TRBV11-2	TRBJ1-1	.	few	TGTGCCAGCAGTAAGAGCGTGAACACTGAAGCTTTCTTT	CASSKSVNTEAFF
TRBV19	TRBJ1-4	.	.	TGTGCCAGTAGTATTCGGAGGGAAAAACTGTTTTTT	CASSIRREKLFF
TRBV27	TRBJ1-5	.	few	TGTGCCAGCAGTTTAAGCGGGGTTGGGGGCAATCAGCCCCAGCATTTT	CASSLSGVGGNQPQHF
TRBV28	TRBJ2-7	TRBD1	.	TGTGCCAGCCAGCGGACAGGGCGAGCCTACGAGCAGTACTTC	CASQRTGRAYEQYF
TRBV5-4	TRBJ2-1	TRBD1	.	TGTGCCAGCAGCTTGGCCGGGACAGGCAACAATGAGCAGTTCTTC	CASSLAGTGNNEQFF
TRBV25-1	TRBJ1-1	.	.	TGTGCCAGCAGTACAGCAGGGGCGCTAGACACTGAAGCTTTCTTT	CASSTAGALDTEAFF
TRBV5-1	TRBJ2-1	.	.	TGCGCCAGCAGCTTGTTCGCGGGGTTCGATGGGAATGAGCAGTTCTTC	CASSLFAGFDGNEQFF
TRBV6-5	TRBJ2-1	TRBD2	.	TGTGCCAGCACACTAGCGGGAGGGCCGTATCATGAGCAGTTCTTC	CASTLAGGPYHEQFF
TRBV6-5	TRBJ2-7	.	.	TGTGCCAGCAGTTACTCCGCAGGGGAGACCTACGAGCAGTACTTC	CASSYSAGETYEQYF
TRBV30	TRBJ2-7	.	.	TGTGCCTGTATTGACAGCTACGAGCAGTACTTC	CACIDSYEQYF
TRBV10-3	TRBJ1-1	TRBD1	.	TGTGCCATCAGTCGACAGGGAGGTTCGAACACTGAAGCTTTCTTT	CAISRQGGSNTEAFF
TRBV24-1	TRBJ1-2	.	.	TGTGCCACCAGTGATCCACGATCGACAGAAGGCTACACCTTC	CATSDPRSTEGYTF
TRBV30	TRBJ1-2	.	.	TGTGCCTGGTTTACCTTCTCTTTGGACACTAGCCTCTATGGCTACACCTTC	CAWFTFSLDTSLYGYTF
TRBV12-3/TRBV12-4	TRBJ2-1	.	once	TGTGCCAGCAGTCGGGTGGATGAGCAGTTCTTC	CASSRVDEQFF
TRBV9	TRBJ2-3	.	.	TGTGCCAGCAGCGGGGAGTCTAGCACAGATACGCAGTATTTT	CASSGESSTDTQYF
TRBV7-9	TRBJ2-2	.	.	TGTGCCAGCAGCTTATCTCAGGGCAGGACCGGGGAGCTGTTTTTT	CASSLSQGRTGELFF
TRBV18	TRBJ2-5	.	.	TGTGCCAGCTCACCCGACAGAAAAGAGACCCAGTACTTC	CASSPDRKETQYF
TRBV21-1	TRBJ1-2	.	.	TGTGCCAGCAGCTCTCCTAACGGCGGCTATGGCTACACCTTC	CASSSPNGGYGYTF
TRBV5-1	TRBJ2-3	.	.	TGCGCCAGCAGCAGACTAGGAAGCACAGATACGCAGTATTTT	CASSRLGSTDTQYF
TRBV11-2	TRBJ1-2	TRBD1	.	TGTGCCAGCAGCGAAAACAGGGGGTATGGCTACACCTTC	CASSENRGYGYTF
TRBV10-2	TRBJ2-7	TRBD2	.	TGCGCCAGCAGTGAGGCCACGCTAGCGGATACCTACGAGCAGTACTTC	CASSEATLADTYEQYF
TRBV28	TRBJ2-1	.	.	TGTGCCAGCAGTTTAAGGGGTTTCTTCGATGAGCAGTTCTTC	CASSLRGFFDEQFF
TRBV7-9	TRBJ1-2	TRBD1	.	TGTGCCAGCAGCTTAGGGACAGGGGTTTTTTACACCTTC	CASSLGTGVFYTF
TRBV4-2	TRBJ1-6	TRBD1	.	TGTGCCAGCAGCTTGCGCACAGGGGATTCACCCCTCCACTTT	CASSLRTGDSPLHF
TRBV7-8	TRBJ2-3	TRBD1	.	TGTGCCAGCAGCTTTTCGGACAGGGGCGGTCTTACGCAGTATTTT	CASSFSDRGGLTQYF
TRBV24-1	TRBJ2-3	.	.	TGTGCCACCAGTGATCCCGGGAAGGGTGGCGATACGCAGTATTTT	CATSDPGKGGDTQYF
TRBV12-3/TRBV12-4	TRBJ2-5	TRBD2	.	TGTGCCAGCAGTTTAAGGGAGGGAAAGACCCAGTACTTC	CASSLREGKTQYF